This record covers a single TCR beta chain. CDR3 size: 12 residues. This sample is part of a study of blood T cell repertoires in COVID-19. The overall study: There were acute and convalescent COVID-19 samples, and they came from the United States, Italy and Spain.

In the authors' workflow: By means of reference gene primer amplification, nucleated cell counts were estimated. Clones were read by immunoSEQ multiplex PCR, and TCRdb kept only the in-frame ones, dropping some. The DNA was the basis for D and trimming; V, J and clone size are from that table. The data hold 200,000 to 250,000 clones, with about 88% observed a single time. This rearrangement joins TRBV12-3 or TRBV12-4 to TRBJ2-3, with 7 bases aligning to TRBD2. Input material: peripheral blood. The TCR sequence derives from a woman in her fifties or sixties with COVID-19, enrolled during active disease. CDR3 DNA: TGTGCTACCCGGGGGGTCGCAGATACGCAGTATTTT. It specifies CATRGVADTQYF.